Below are 17 T cell receptor beta chains sequenced from a single sample in a study of molecular identifiers for immune sequencing clone quantification. From the PCR reads, TCRdb called clonotypes with MiXCR, one entry per CDR3 protein. The sample shows 250,000 to 400,000 distinct CDR3 sequences, 20% to 25% of them seen only once. Specimen: naive CD8+ T cells from blood, with Jurkat cell RNA spiked in. Subset reported: FACS-sorted CD8+CD4-CCR7+CD45RA+ naive T cells. These receptors originate from a human donor in good health. Some libraries in this study had Jurkat cell RNA spiked in.

In the case of this clonotype: Being one base from a much bigger clone, this may be a read error. Lacking the conserved final phenylalanine or tryptophan, this CDR3 likely reflects a read error. The chain links TRBV4-1 to TRBJ2-7, with 11 bases lining up with TRBD2. V was pared by 4 bases and J by 3 bases, with 5 bases of the junction left unmatched. CDR1 and CDR2 from the germline V gene are MGHRA and YSYEKL. The CDR3 is made up of 15 amino acids. CDR3 residues: CASSLRTSGYYEQYS. The CDR3 nucleotides are TGCGCCAGCAGCCTCCGGACTAGCGGGTACTACGAGCAGTACTCC.

Regarding this clonotype: This could be a read error, since a much larger clone is one nucleotide away. J is TRBJ2-1 and V is TRBV5-1, with a tentative D call TRBD2 (6 bases). The germline gives CDR1 SGHRS, CDR2 YFSETQ. There are 15 residues in the CDR3. The CDR3 DNA sequence: TGCGCCAGCAGCTTGGAACGGGAGTACTACAATGGGCAGTTCTTC. Amino acids: CASSLEREYYNGQFF. Full variable domain (missing parts from reference TRBV5-1 and TRBJ2-1): KAGVTQTPRYLIKTRGQQVTLSCSPISGHRSVSWYQQTPGQGLQFLFEYFSETQRNKGNFPGRFSGRQFSNSRSEMNVSTLELGDSALYLCASSLEREYYNGQFFGPGTRLTVL.

This CDR3 is CASSFPERRTDTQYF. CDR3 coding DNA: TGTGCCAGCAGCTTCCCGGAAAGAAGGACAGATACGCAGTATTTT. V and J are TRBV5-8 and TRBJ2-3; D gene unclear. Germline CDR1 reads SGHTS; CDR2 reads YDEGEE. V was pared by 2 bases and J by 3 bases, with 13 bases between. This CDR3 comprises 15 residues.

The chain employs TRBV5-5 and TRBJ2-1; tentatively, D is TRBD1 (5 bases). Germline CDR1 reads SGHKS; CDR2 reads YYEKEE (reference sequence). Trimming removed 1 base from V and 2 bases from J, with 13 bases in between. CDR3 size: 16 residues. CDR3 bases: TGTGCCAGCAGCTTGTCTCGGCAGGGTCCCTACAATGAGCAGTTCTTC. Its protein is CASSLSRQGPYNEQFF.

As regards this clonotype: This sequence may be a read error, since a much larger clone differs from it by one base. This chain connects TRBV6-6 to TRBJ2-1; D is uncertain. V was cut by 5 bases and J by 8 bases, with 10 bases left in between. Germline-derived CDR1 and CDR2 are MNHNY and SVGAGI (reference sequence). The CDR3 totals 12 residues. CDR3 DNA sequence: TGTGCCAGCAGTCATTCGGCCCATGAGCAGTTCTTC. Translation gives CASSHSAHEQFF.

The table lists this clonotype with many counts. The rearrangement links TRBV27 to TRBJ2-7; D gene unclear. Between the trimmed V and J ends, which lost 4 bases and 5 bases, there was a span of 15 bases. The CDR3 length is 14 residues. Germline CDR1 reads MNHEY; CDR2 reads SMNVEV (reference sequence). Here the CDR3 DNA reads TGTGCCAGCAGTTACGCCGGGTCAGAGGACGAGCAGTACTTC. Amino acids: CASSYAGSEDEQYF.

In its sample, this clonotype was seen many times. This sequence joins TRBV29-1 and TRBJ2-5, with D tentatively TRBD2 (6 bases). Trimming took off 6 bases at V and 4 bases at J, with 15 bases between the two ends. The CDR3 loop spans 13 amino acids. Germline-derived CDR1 and CDR2 are SQVTM and ANQGSEA. The CDR3 loop reads CSVPWGVGETQYF. The CDR3 bases are TGCAGCGTGCCCTGGGGGGTAGGAGAGACCCAGTACTTC.

In regard to this clonotype: A read error may explain this, as a much larger clone is one base away. The V gene is TRBV7-9, the J gene TRBJ2-7, with D perhaps TRBD1 (5 bases). The CDR3 has 13 residues. The ends were cut back, 10 bases at V and 7 bases at J, with 20 bases in the middle. CDR1 is SEHNR, CDR2 FQNEAQ, per germline (reference sequence). CDR3 sequence (DNA): TGTGCCAACAGACCGGACACTACCTTTGAGCAGTACTTC. It specifies CANRPDTTFEQYF.

This clonotype has at least ten counts. The CDR3 region has the DNA TGTGCCAGCAGGCGGGACAAGGAGACCCAGTACTTC. Translation: CASRRDKETQYF. This chain joins TRBV7-9 and TRBJ2-5; tentatively, D is TRBD1 or TRBD2 (6 bases each). Germline lookup yields CDR1 SEHNR and CDR2 FQNEAQ (reference sequence). V lost 6 bases to trimming and J lost 5 bases, with 10 bases between them. The length of the CDR3 is 12 residues.

This clonotype was detected ten times or more. The V and J genes are TRBV2 and TRBJ2-7; 7 nucleotides align to TRBD1. Germline CDR1 reads SNHLY; CDR2 reads FYNNEI. Trimming cost V 5 bases and J 1 base; bases outside gene matches: 8. The CDR3 has 15 residues. In nucleotides, the CDR3 is TGTGCCAGCAGTCACAGGGGTATGGGGTCCTACGAGCAGTACTTC. This sequence encodes CASSHRGMGSYEQYF.

This clonotype was seen only a few times. The V and J genes are TRBV4-2 and TRBJ2-5, with 14 bases fitting TRBD2. Germline V gene data show CDR1 as LGHNA and CDR2 as YNFKEQ. V dropped 3 bases and J dropped 3; count of bases not matched to a gene: 3. The CDR3 has 16 amino acids. The CDR3 bases are TGTGCCAGCAGCCAGGAGGGACTAGCGGGGGAAGAGACCCAGTACTTC. This codes for CASSQEGLAGEETQYF.

This clonotype was recorded a few times. V gene TRBV19 combines with J gene TRBJ2-3; D remains ambiguous. From germline, CDR1 is LNHDA and CDR2 SQIVND (reference sequence). This CDR3 has 16 residues. V was pared by 3 bases and J by 0 bases, with 13 bases between. The CDR3, as DNA: TGTGCCAGTAGTATTCGTTCGGACGCGAGCACAGATACGCAGTATTTT. It encodes CASSIRSDASTDTQYF.

The V call is TRBV6-2 or TRBV6-3, the J call TRBJ2-4; the D is unclear. Trimming pared 4 bases from V and 1 base from J, leaving 20 bases between. This CDR3 is built from 18 residues. Germline-derived CDR1 and CDR2 are MNHEY and SVGEGT. As DNA, the CDR3 is TGTGCCAGCAGTTCCCAGCTAAGACAAAGGTCGGCCAAAAACATTCAGTACTTC. Amino acids: CASSSQLRQRSAKNIQYF.

The table lists this clonotype with many counts. The chain carries TRBV7-2 and TRBJ2-7; D perhaps matches TRBD2 (5 bases). In germline, CDR1 is SGHTA, CDR2 FQGNSA. The CDR3 has 14 residues. V gave up 1 base and J gave up 5 bases, with 12 bases separating them. CDR3 residues: CASSLVGVVDEQYF. The CDR3 coding sequence is TGTGCCAGCAGCTTAGTCGGGGTAGTTGACGAGCAGTACTTC.

This clonotype came up many times. The CDR3 loop reads CASSYAYRRGGEQFF. The CDR3 DNA reads as TGTGCCAGCAGTTATGCATACCGGCGAGGCGGTGAGCAGTTCTTC. The chain uses TRBV28 and TRBJ2-1; D not certain. Germline values: CDR1 MDHEN, CDR2 SYDVKM. The CDR3 totals 15 residues. V gave up 4 bases and J gave up 9 bases, with 19 bases separating them.

The chain recombines TRBV5-4 with TRBJ2-3, with D possibly called TRBD1 or TRBD2 (5 bases each). The CDR3 consists of 15 residues. Germline V gives CDR1 SGHNT, CDR2 YYREEE (reference sequence). With 2 bases removed from V and 1 base from J, the gap between germline ends came to 11 bases. The CDR3 DNA sequence: TGTGCCAGCAGCTTTAGAGGGGTCGGCACAGATACGCAGTATTTT. It translates to CASSFRGVGTDTQYF.

Comment on this clonotype: One end of the junction fails to match germline, which may point to a read error. The rearrangement links TRBV30 to TRBJ2-6; D is unresolved. CDR1 and CDR2 (germline): GTSNPN, SVGIG (reference sequence). The CDR3 covers 15 residues. DNA of the CDR3: TGTGCCCGGAGTTTTATGTCTTCTGGGGCCAACGTCCTGACTTTC. Translation: CARSFMSSGANVLTF.